What follows is one T cell receptor beta chain and its context. Data came from immunoSEQ multiplex PCR; TCRdb stores just in-frame clones and leaves some out. The sample includes 350,000 to 400,000 clones, over 75% of them seen just once. The data originate from a study of Ad26.COV2.S vaccination and SARS-CoV-2 variants. V lost 7 bases and J 2 bases, leaving 14 bases between the germline ends. The CDR3 has 14 amino acids. Germline V CDR1 and CDR2: LNHDA, SQIVND (reference sequence). Treatment: around 19 received Ad26.COV2.S at low or high dose, single or two shots; several received placebo; per-sample allocation not given. Samples analyzed were those drawn on day 63 after the first vaccine or placebo injection.

Sample: peripheral blood, taken in a trial of Ad26.COV2.S vaccine versus placebo. The rearrangement uses TRBV19 and TRBJ1-2; TRBD1 might be the D (6 bases). This TCR came from a person aged 18-65 years who received the Ad26.COV2.S COVID-19 vaccine or a placebo. For the CDR3, the DNA is TGTGCCAGTACCATAGAGGGGGGGAACTATGGCTACACCTTC. It specifies CASTIEGGNYGYTF.